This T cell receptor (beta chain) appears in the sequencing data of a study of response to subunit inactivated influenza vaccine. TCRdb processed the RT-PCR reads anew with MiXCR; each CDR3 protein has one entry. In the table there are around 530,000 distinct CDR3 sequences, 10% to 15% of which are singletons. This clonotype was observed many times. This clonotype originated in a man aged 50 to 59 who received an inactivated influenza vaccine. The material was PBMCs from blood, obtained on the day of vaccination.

In nucleotides, the CDR3 is TGTGCCAGCAGCCAAGTGCCTAACGAGCAGTACTTC. Its translation: CASSQVPNEQYF. The chain links TRBV14 to TRBJ2-7; D gene unclear. The CDR3 contains 12 residues. Germline CDR1 reads SGHDN; CDR2 reads FVKESK. The germline V and J ends were trimmed by 1 base and 5 bases, with 6 bases remaining between them.